What follows are 7 T cell receptor beta chains derived from one specimen sequenced in a study of beta chain features in type 1 diabetes. The isolated RNA, all of it, was reverse transcribed, so expressed TCRB transcripts were what got sequenced. The protocol was immunoSEQ multiplex PCR, while the TCRdb copy is restricted to in-frame clones and leaves out a portion. The sample shows 200,000 to 300,000 clones, under 70% of them seen only once. Source material: naive CD4+ T cells from blood. These receptors were taken from a man aged 30-40 years in good health.

This chain connects TRBV9 to TRBJ2-5; unclear D gene. The CDR3 covers 13 residues. The germline CDR1 and CDR2 sequences are SGDLS and YYNGEE. With 1 base removed from V and 3 bases from J, the gap between germline ends came to 7 bases. CDR3 coding DNA: TGTGCCAGCAGCGTACTAGGTGAAGAGACCCAGTACTTC. It translates to CASSVLGEETQYF. Looking up the rest from reference TRBV9 and TRBJ2-5 gives the full variable domain: DSGVTQTPKHLITATGQRVTLRCSPRSGDLSVYWYQQSLDQGLQFLIQYYNGEERAKGNILERFSAQQFPDLHSELNLSSLELGDSALYFCASSVLGEETQYFGPGTRLLVL.

The chain recombines TRBV5-1 with TRBJ2-3; D gene uncertain. The CDR3 length is 15 residues. The V and J ends lost 5 bases and 3 bases respectively, with 16 bases between them. Germline values: CDR1 SGHRS, CDR2 YFSETQ. The CDR3 spells CASSDGSHGTDTQYF. Written as DNA, the CDR3 is TGCGCCAGCAGTGACGGTAGTCACGGTACAGATACGCAGTATTTT. The full variable domain, with the rest looked up from reference TRBV5-1 and TRBJ2-3, is KAGVTQTPRYLIKTRGQQVTLSCSPISGHRSVSWYQQTPGQGLQFLFEYFSETQRNKGNFPGRFSGRQFSNSRSEMNVSTLELGDSALYLCASSDGSHGTDTQYFGPGTRLTVL.

The chain employs TRBV14 and TRBJ2-2; no reliable D call. The CDR3 loop spans 14 amino acids. In germline, CDR1 is SGHDN, CDR2 FVKESK. V was trimmed by 4 bases and J by 7 bases, leaving 13 bases between them. In nucleotides, the CDR3 is TGTGCCAGCAGCCTTCTACCACTGATCGGGGAGCTGTTTTTT. Its translation: CASSLLPLIGELFF.

This clone was counted only a few times. CDR3 sequence (DNA): TGCAGCGTTGAAGGTTGGGCAAATGGCTACACCTTC. Translating it yields CSVEGWANGYTF. The chain has TRBV29-1 and TRBJ1-2; D is undetermined. Germline V lookup: CDR1 SQVTM, CDR2 ANQGSEA. CDR3 length: 12 amino acids. V gave up 1 base and J gave up 6 bases, with 9 bases separating them. Full variable domain (outside the CDR3, taken from reference TRBV29-1 and TRBJ1-2): SAVISQKPSRDICQRGTSLTIQCQVDSQVTMMFWYRQQPGQSLTLIATANQGSEATYESGFVIDKFPISRPNLTFSTLTVSNMSPEDSSIYLCSVEGWANGYTFGSGTRLTVV.

The V and J genes are TRBV28 and TRBJ2-6; a possible D gene is TRBD1 (5 bases). Deletions cut 6 bases from V and 1 base from J, with 10 bases between. The CDR3 runs to 15 residues. The germline gives CDR1 MDHEN, CDR2 SYDVKM. CDR3 nucleotide sequence: TGTGCCAGCAGGCCGCCAGGGTCTGGGGCCAACGTCCTGACTTTC. It specifies CASRPPGSGANVLTF.

This clone occurred a few times. The rearrangement uses TRBV30 and TRBJ2-3; 7 positions match TRBD1. This CDR3 is built from 13 residues. Germline V gene data show CDR1 as GTSNPN and CDR2 as SVGIG (reference sequence). V lost 6 bases to trimming and J lost 2 bases; unmatched junction nucleotides: 5. The CDR3 spells CACPGQFTDTQYF. The DNA of the CDR3 is TGTGCCTGTCCGGGACAGTTCACAGATACGCAGTATTTT.

V and J are TRBV11-2 and TRBJ2-1; TRBD2 matches 7 bases. The germline CDR1 and CDR2 sequences are SGHAT and FQNNGV. Trimming removed 8 bases from V and 9 bases from J; junction bases left unmatched: 10. This CDR3 spans 13 amino acids. This CDR3 reads CASGPWTSSEQFF. In nucleotides, the CDR3 is TGTGCCAGCGGCCCTTGGACTAGTAGTGAGCAGTTCTTC. Full variable domain (rest looked up from reference TRBV11-2 and TRBJ2-1): EAGVAQSPRYKIIEKRQSVAFWCNPISGHATLYWYQQILGQGPKLLIQFQNNGVVDDSQLPKDRFSAERLKGVDSTLKIQPAKLEDSAVYLCASGPWTSSEQFFGPGTRLTVL.